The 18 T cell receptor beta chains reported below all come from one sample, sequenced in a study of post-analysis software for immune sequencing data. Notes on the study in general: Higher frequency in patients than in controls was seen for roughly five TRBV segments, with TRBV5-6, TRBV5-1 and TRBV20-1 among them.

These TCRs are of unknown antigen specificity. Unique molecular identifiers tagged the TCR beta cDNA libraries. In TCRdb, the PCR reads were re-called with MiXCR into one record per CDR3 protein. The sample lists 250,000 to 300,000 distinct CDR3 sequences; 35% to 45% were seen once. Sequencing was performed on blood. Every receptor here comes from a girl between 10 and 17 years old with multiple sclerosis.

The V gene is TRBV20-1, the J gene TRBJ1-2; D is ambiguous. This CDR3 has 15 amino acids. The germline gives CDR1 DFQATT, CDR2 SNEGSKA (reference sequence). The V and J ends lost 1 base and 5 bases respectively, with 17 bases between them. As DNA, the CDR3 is TGCAGTGCTAGAGTTTCGGCAGGAGGTCGATATGGCTACACCTTC. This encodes CSARVSAGGRYGYTF.

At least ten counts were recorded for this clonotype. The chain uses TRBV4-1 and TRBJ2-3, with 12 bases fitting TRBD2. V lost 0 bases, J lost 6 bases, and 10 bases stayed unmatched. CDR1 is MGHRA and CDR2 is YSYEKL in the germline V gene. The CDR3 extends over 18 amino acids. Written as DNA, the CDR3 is TGCGCCAGCAGCCAAGAAGCTCCCACTAGCGGGGGGCCGGATACGCAGTATTTT. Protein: CASSQEAPTSGGPDTQYF.

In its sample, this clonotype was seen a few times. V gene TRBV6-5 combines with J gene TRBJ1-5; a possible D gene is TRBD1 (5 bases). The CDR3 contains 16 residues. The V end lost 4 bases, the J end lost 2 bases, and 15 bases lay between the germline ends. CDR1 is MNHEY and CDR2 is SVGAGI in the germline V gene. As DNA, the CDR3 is TGTGCCAGCAGTTCTCCTATTGGGGGTGGCAATCAGCCCCAGCATTTT. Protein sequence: CASSSPIGGGNQPQHF.

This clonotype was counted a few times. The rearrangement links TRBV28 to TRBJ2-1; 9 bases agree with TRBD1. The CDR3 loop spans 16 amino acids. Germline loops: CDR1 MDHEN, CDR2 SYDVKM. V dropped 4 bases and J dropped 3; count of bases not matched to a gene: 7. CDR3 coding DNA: TGTGCCAGCAGTTCCTCCGGGACAGGGAGCTACAATGAGCAGTTCTTC. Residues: CASSSSGTGSYNEQFF.

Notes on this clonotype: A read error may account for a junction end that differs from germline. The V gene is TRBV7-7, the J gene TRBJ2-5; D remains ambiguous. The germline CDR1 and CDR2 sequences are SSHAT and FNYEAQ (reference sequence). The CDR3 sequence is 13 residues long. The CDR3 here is CASSLEMMETQYF. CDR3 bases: TGTGCTAGCAGCTTAGAAATGATGGAGACCCAGTACTTC.

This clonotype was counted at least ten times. The CDR3 region has the DNA TGTGCCAGCAGGGACTACACCTACGAGCAGTACTTC. Translated, it gives CASRDYTYEQYF. The rearrangement joins TRBV2 to TRBJ2-7, with D perhaps matching TRBD2 (6 bases). Trimming removed 6 bases from V and 2 bases from J, with 8 bases in between. The CDR3 is made up of 12 amino acids. From germline, CDR1 is SNHLY and CDR2 FYNNEI.

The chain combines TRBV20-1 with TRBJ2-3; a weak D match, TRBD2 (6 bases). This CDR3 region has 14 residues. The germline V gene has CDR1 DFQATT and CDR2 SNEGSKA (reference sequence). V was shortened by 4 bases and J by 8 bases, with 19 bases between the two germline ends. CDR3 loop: CSAKLASLYGTQYF. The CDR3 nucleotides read TGCAGTGCTAAACTAGCAAGCCTTTACGGTACGCAGTATTTT.

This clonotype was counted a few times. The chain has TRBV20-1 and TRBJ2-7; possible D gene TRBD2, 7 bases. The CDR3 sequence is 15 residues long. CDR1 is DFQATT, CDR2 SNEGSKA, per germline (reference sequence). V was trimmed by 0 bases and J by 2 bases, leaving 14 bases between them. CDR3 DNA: TGCAGTGCTAGAGATCGGCGGGGGCGCACCTACGAGCAGTACTTC. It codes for CSARDRRGRTYEQYF.

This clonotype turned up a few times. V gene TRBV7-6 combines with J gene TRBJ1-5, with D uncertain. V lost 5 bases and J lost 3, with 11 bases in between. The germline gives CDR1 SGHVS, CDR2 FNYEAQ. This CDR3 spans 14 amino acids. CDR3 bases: TGTGCCAGCAGCCGTGGAGGGTCCAATCAGCCCCAGCATTTT. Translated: CASSRGGSNQPQHF.

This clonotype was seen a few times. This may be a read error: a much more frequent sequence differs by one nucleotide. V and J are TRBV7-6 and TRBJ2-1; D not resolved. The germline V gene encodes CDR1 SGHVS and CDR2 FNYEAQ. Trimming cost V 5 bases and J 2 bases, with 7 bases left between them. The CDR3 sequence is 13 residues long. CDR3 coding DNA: TGTGCCAGCAGCGTAAGCCCCTACAATGAGCAGTTCTTC. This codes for CASSVSPYNEQFF.

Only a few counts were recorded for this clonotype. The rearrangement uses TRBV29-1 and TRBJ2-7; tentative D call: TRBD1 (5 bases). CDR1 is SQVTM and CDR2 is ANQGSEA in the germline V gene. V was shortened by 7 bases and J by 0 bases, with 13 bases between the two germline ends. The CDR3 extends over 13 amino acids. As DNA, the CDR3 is TGCAGCGCCGACAGCGAAAGCTCCTACGAGCAGTACTTC. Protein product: CSADSESSYEQYF.

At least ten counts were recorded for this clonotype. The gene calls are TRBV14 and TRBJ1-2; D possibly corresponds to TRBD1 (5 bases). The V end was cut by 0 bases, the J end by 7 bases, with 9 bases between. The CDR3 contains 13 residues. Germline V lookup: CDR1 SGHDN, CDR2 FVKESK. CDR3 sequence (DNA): TGTGCCAGCAGCCAAGATCGCCAGGGTGGCTACACCTTC. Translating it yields CASSQDRQGGYTF.

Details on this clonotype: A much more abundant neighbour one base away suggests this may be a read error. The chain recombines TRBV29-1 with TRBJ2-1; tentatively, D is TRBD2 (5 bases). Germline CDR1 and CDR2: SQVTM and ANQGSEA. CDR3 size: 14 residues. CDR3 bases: TGCAACGGATCTGCGGCGGGCTCTTACAATGAGCAGTTCTTC. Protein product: CNGSAAGSYNEQFF.

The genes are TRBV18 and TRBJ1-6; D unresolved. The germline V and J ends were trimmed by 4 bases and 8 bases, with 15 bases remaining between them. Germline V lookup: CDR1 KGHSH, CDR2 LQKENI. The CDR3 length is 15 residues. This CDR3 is CASSRRSDGDSPLHF. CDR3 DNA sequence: TGTGCCAGCTCACGACGATCCGACGGGGATTCACCCCTCCACTTT. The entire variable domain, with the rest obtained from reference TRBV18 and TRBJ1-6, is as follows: NAGVMQNPRHLVRRRGQEARLRCSPMKGHSHVYWYRQLPEEGLKFMVYLQKENIIDESGMPKERFSAEFPKEGPSILRIQQVVRGDSAAYFCASSRRSDGDSPLHFGNGTRLTVT.

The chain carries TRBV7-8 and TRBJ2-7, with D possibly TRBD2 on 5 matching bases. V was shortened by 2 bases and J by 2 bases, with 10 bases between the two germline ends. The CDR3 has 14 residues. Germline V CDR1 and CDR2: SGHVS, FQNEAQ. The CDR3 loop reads CASSLTGNTYEQYF. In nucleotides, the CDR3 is TGTGCCAGCAGCTTAACCGGGAACACCTACGAGCAGTACTTC. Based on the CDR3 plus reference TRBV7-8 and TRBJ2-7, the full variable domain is GAGVSQSPRYKVAKRGQDVALRCDPISGHVSLFWYQQALGQGPEFLTYFQNEAQLDKSGLPSDRFFAERPEGSVSTLKIQRTQQEDSAVYLCASSLTGNTYEQYFGPGTRLTVT.

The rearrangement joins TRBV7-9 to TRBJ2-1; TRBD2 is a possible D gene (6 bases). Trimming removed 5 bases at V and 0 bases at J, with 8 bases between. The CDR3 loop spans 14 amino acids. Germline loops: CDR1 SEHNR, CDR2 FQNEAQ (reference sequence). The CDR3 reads CASSRGSSYNEQFF. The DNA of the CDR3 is TGTGCCAGCAGCCGGGGGAGCTCCTACAATGAGCAGTTCTTC.

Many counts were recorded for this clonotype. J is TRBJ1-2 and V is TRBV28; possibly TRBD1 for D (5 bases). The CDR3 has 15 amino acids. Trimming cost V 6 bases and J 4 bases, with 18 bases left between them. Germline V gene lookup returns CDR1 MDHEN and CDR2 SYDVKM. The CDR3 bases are TGTGCCAGCAGGGTTAGCTCTCGTGGGGCCTATGGCTACACCTTC. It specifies CASRVSSRGAYGYTF.

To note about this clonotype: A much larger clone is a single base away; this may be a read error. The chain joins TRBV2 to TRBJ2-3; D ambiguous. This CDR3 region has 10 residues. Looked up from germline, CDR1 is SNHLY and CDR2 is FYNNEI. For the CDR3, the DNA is TGTACCAGCAGTGACCAGGCGCAGTATTTT. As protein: CTSSDQAQYF. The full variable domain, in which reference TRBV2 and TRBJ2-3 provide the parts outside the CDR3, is EPEVTQTPSHQVTQMGQEVILRCVPISNHLYFYWYRQILGQKVEFLVSFYNNEISEKSEIFDDQFSVERPDGSNFTLKIRSTKLEDSAMYFCTSSDQAQYFGPGTRLTVL.